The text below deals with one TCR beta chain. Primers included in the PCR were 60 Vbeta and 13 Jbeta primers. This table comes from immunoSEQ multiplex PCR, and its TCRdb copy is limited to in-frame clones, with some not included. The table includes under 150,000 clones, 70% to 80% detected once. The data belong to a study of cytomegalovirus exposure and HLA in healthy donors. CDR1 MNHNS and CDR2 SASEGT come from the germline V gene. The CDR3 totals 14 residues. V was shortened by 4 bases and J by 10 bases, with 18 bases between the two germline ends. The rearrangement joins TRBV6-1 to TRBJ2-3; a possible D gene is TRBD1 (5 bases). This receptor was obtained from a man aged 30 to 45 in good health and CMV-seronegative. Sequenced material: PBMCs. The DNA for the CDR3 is TGTGCCAGCAGTGTCTTAAAGGGGCGAGAGGCGCAGTATTTT. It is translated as CASSVLKGREAQYF.